This TCR beta chain was identified during a study of blood T cell repertoires in COVID-19. This table comes from immunoSEQ multiplex PCR, and its TCRdb copy is limited to in-frame clones, with some not included. The sample gives 150,000 to 200,000 clones, around 85% of which show up once; more than 7.5% is in the top ten. The CDR3 length is 17 residues. Germline V gene data show CDR1 as SGHAT and CDR2 as FQNNGV. Germline trimming cut 0 bases from V and 6 bases from J; bases unmatched to any gene: 3. Input material: peripheral blood. The sequence was collected from a man in his fifties or sixties with active or convalescent COVID-19. The chain has TRBV11-2 and TRBJ2-3; 16 nucleotides agree with TRBD2. The CDR3, as DNA: TGTGCCAGCAGCTTAGAGCCGGGACTAGCGGGAGGGGATACGCAGTATTTT. Its protein is CASSLEPGLAGGDTQYF. Full variable domain (missing parts from reference TRBV11-2 and TRBJ2-3): EAGVAQSPRYKIIEKRQSVAFWCNPISGHATLYWYQQILGQGPKLLIQFQNNGVVDDSQLPKDRFSAERLKGVDSTLKIQPAKLEDSAVYLCASSLEPGLAGGDTQYFGPGTRLTVL.